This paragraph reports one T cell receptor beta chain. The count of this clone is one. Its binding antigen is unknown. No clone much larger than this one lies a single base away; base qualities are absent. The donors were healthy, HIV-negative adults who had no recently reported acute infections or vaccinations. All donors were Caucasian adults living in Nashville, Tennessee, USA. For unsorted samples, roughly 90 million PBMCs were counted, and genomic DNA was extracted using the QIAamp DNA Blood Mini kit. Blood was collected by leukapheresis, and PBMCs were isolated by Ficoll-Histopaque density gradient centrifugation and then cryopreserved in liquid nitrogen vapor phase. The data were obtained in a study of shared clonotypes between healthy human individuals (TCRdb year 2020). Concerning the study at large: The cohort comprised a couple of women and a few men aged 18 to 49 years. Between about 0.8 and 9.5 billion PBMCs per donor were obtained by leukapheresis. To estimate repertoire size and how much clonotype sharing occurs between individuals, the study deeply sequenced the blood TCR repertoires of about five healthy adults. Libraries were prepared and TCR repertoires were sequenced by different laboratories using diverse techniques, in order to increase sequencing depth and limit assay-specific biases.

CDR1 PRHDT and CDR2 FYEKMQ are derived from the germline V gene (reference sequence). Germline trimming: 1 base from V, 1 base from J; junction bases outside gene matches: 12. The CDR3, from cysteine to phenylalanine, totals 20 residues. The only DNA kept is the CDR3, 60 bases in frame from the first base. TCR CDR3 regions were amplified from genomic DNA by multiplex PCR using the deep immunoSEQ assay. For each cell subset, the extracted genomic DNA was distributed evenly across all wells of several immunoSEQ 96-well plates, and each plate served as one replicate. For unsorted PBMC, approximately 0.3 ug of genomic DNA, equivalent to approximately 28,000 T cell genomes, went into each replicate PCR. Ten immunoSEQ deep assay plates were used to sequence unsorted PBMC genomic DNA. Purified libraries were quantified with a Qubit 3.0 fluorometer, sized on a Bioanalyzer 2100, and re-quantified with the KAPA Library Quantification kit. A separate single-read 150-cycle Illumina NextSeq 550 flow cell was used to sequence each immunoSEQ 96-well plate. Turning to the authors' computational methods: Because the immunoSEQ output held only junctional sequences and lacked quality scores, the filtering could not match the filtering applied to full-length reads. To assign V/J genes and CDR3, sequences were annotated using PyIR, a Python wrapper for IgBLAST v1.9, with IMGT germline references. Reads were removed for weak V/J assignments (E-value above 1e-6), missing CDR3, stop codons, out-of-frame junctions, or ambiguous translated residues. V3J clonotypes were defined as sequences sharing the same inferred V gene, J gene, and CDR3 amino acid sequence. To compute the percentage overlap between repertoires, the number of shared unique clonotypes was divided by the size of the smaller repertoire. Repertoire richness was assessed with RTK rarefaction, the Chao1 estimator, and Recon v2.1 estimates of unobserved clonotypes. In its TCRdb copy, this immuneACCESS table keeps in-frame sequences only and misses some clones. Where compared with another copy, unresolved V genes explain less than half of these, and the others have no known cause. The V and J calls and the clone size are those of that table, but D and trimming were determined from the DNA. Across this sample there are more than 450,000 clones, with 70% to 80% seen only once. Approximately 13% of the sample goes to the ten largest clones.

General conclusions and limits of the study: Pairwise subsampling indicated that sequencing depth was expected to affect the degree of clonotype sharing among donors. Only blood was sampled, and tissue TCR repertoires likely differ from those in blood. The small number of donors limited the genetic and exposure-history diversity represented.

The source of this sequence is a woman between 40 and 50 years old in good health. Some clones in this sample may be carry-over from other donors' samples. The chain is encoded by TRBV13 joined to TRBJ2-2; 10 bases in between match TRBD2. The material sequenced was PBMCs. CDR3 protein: CASSLATFPLAGRNTGELFF. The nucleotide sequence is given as TGTGCCAGCAGCTTAGCAACTTTCCCACTAGCGGGGAGGAACACCGGGGAGCTGTTTTTT.